Listed below are T cell receptor beta chains from one sample, sequenced in a study of OX40 agonist ivuxolimab in advanced cancers. Profiling relied on immunoSEQ multiplex PCR, and the TCRdb table lists in-frame clones only, not all of them. The sample carries over 65,000 clones, roughly 90% recorded once. The input for sequencing was CD4+ or CD8+ T cells sorted from blood, taken in a trial of the OX40 agonist ivuxolimab. The receptor source for this set is an adult with an advanced solid tumor such as melanoma, head and neck, liver or kidney cancer. Each CDR3 is given with its conserved first and last residue. The order of the fields is clone size, J gene, V gene, D gene, CDR3 protein, CDR3 DNA. A D gene is named only where the DNA matches it firmly. The listing skips clone size in some rows; elsewhere it reads once, few, many or a size class.

>once|TRBJ2-2|TRBV9|.
CASSVDGGTNTGELFF
TGTGCCAGCAGCGTAGACGGGGGCACCAACACCGGGGAGCTGTTTTTT
>.|TRBJ2-2|TRBV5-1|.
CASSSVAGDTGELFF
TGCGCCAGCAGCTCAGTGGCAGGGGACACCGGGGAGCTGTTTTTT
>.|TRBJ2-3|TRBV27|TRBD2
CASSLSMGLAGGDTQYF
TGTGCCAGCAGTTTATCGATGGGGCTAGCGGGAGGCGATACGCAGTATTTT
>.|TRBJ2-3|TRBV11-3|.
CASSLESAWDTQYF
TGTGCCAGCAGCTTAGAATCTGCGTGGGATACGCAGTATTTT
>.|TRBJ2-7|TRBV4-3|TRBD1
CASSQEPRGRFRYEQYF
TGCGCCAGCAGCCAAGAGCCCAGGGGGCGATTCCGCTACGAGCAGTACTTC
>.|TRBJ2-7|TRBV6-6|TRBD1
CASSYSRQGSNYEQYF
TGTGCCAGCAGTTACTCGAGACAGGGGAGTAACTACGAGCAGTACTTC
>.|TRBJ2-3|TRBV28|.
CASESRDTQYF
TGTGCCAGCGAGTCTCGCGATACGCAGTATTTT
>.|TRBJ1-4|TRBV5-1|.
CASSLARATNEKLFF
TGCGCCAGCAGCTTGGCCAGGGCAACTAATGAAAAACTGTTTTTT
>.|TRBJ2-5|TRBV5-1|TRBD2
CASSLGGGETQYF
TGCGCCAGCAGCTTGGGCGGGGGAGAGACCCAGTACTTC
>.|TRBJ2-5|TRBV29-1|TRBD2
CSVDGRRETQYF
TGCAGCGTTGACGGGAGGAGGGAGACCCAGTACTTC
>.|TRBJ1-6|TRBV11-2|.
CASSLGRNSPLHF
TGTGCCAGCAGCTTAGGGCGGAATTCACCCCTCCACTTT
>few|TRBJ1-5|TRBV4-1|.
CASSQDGGLGNQPQHF
TGCGCCAGCAGCCAAGATGGAGGGCTTGGCAATCAGCCCCAGCATTTT
>.|TRBJ1-1|TRBV6-5|.
CASSYQGVENTEAFF
TGTGCCAGCAGTTACCAGGGAGTAGAAAACACTGAAGCTTTCTTT
>.|TRBJ1-2|TRBV7-3|TRBD1
CASSLMFDSAQGPVGGYTF
TGTGCCAGCAGCTTAATGTTTGACTCCGCACAGGGGCCCGTCGGGGGCTACACCTTC
>.|TRBJ2-3|TRBV4-1|.
CASARGAGSGDTQYF
TGCGCCAGCGCCCGTGGGGCGGGATCGGGAGATACGCAGTATTTT
>.|TRBJ2-7|TRBV11-3|.
CASSLVRLGLANNEQYF
TGTGCCAGCAGCTTAGTCCGGCTGGGGCTAGCGAACAACGAGCAGTACTTC
>.|TRBJ2-2|TRBV10-3|TRBD1
CAISGRGRDTGELFF
TGTGCCATCTCCGGCAGGGGGCGCGACACCGGGGAGCTGTTTTTT
>.|TRBJ2-5|TRBV7-3|.
CASSLTGGRETQYF
TGTGCCAGCAGCTTAACTGGGGGGCGTGAGACCCAGTACTTC
>.|TRBJ2-1|TRBV18|TRBD2
CASSPPGLAVSSYNEQFF
TGTGCCAGCTCACCACCGGGACTAGCGGTCAGCTCCTACAATGAGCAGTTCTTC
>once|TRBJ2-1|TRBV6-1|TRBD2
CASSERLAGGSSYNEQFF
TGTGCCAGCAGTGAAAGACTAGCGGGAGGGAGCTCCTACAATGAGCAGTTCTTC
>few|TRBJ1-5|TRBV19|TRBD1
CASTKTGGHQPQHF
TGTGCCAGTACCAAGACAGGGGGCCATCAGCCCCAGCATTTT
>.|TRBJ2-7|TRBV27|.
CATRGDHYEQYF
TGTGCCACTCGCGGGGACCACTACGAGCAGTACTTC
>.|TRBJ1-1|TRBV6-1|.
CASSGVWAPNTEAFF
TGTGCCAGCAGTGGGGTTTGGGCCCCGAACACTGAAGCTTTCTTT
>.|TRBJ2-3|TRBV4-3|TRBD2
CASSRRTSGDTDTQYF
TGCGCCAGCAGTCGTAGGACTAGCGGGGACACAGATACGCAGTATTTT
>.|TRBJ2-5|TRBV11-3|TRBD2
CASSWVAGVPETQYF
TGTGCCAGCAGCTGGGTAGCGGGAGTCCCGGAGACCCAGTACTTC
>.|TRBJ2-7|TRBV7-2|.
CASSLERDIYEQYF
TGTGCCAGCAGCTTAGAGAGGGACATCTACGAGCAGTACTTC
>.|TRBJ1-1|TRBV18|TRBD1
CASSPPIQGAYGTEAFF
TGTGCCAGCTCACCACCGATTCAGGGGGCGTACGGCACTGAAGCTTTCTTT
>.|TRBJ2-7|TRBV6-5|.
CASSPTVSYEQYF
TGTGCCAGCAGCCCCACCGTCTCCTACGAGCAGTACTTC
>.|TRBJ2-5|TRBV2|.
CASSRSMLQETQYF
TGTGCCAGCAGTAGGTCGATGCTCCAAGAGACCCAGTACTTC
>.|TRBJ2-7|TRBV6-5|.
CASSYLGGEQYF
TGTGCCAGCAGTTATTTAGGTGGCGAGCAGTACTTC
>.|TRBJ1-1|TRBV30|.
CAWSPRLEEAFF
TGTGCCTGGAGTCCCCGTCTGGAGGAAGCTTTCTTT
>.|TRBJ1-6|TRBV7-9|.
CASSPDRDNSPLHF
TGTGCCAGCAGCCCCGATCGAGATAATTCACCCCTCCACTTT
>.|TRBJ2-7|TRBV5-5|TRBD2
CASSLFGSAGGPSYEQYF
TGTGCCAGCAGCTTGTTTGGGTCGGCGGGAGGGCCCTCCTACGAGCAGTACTTC
>few|TRBJ2-2|TRBV2|.
CASRALAANTGELFF
TGTGCCAGCAGGGCACTAGCTGCGAACACCGGGGAGCTGTTTTTT
>.|TRBJ1-5|TRBV28|TRBD1
CASSVPVVGQGGLFYSNQPQHF
TGTGCCAGCAGTGTCCCTGTAGTGGGACAGGGGGGCCTTTTTTATAGCAATCAGCCCCAGCATTTT
>.|TRBJ2-5|TRBV5-4|TRBD2
CASSSDLAGVGEETQYF
TGTGCCAGCAGCTCCGATCTAGCGGGAGTTGGGGAGGAGACCCAGTACTTC
>.|TRBJ1-5|TRBV7-8|.
CASSLERVLGQPQHF
TGTGCCAGCAGCTTAGAGAGGGTCTTGGGTCAGCCCCAGCATTTT
>.|TRBJ2-3|TRBV7-3|TRBD2
CASSPGLADTQYF
TGTGCCAGCAGCCCTGGACTAGCAGATACGCAGTATTTT
>.|TRBJ1-5|TRBV19|.
CASTQVVSNQPQHF
TGTGCCAGTACCCAGGTGGTCAGCAATCAGCCCCAGCATTTT
>.|TRBJ2-3|TRBV5-1|.
CASSFSGAGSTDTQYF
TGCGCCAGCAGCTTTTCTGGGGCAGGTAGCACAGATACGCAGTATTTT
>.|TRBJ2-3|TRBV5-5|.
CASSSRWLLSTDTQYF
TGTGCCAGCAGCTCCCGTTGGTTGCTAAGCACAGATACGCAGTATTTT
>once|TRBJ1-2|TRBV19|.
CASSTRDFYYGYTF
TGTGCCAGTAGTACCCGGGACTTCTACTATGGCTACACCTTC
>.|TRBJ2-7|TRBV13|TRBD1
CASSSTGAEQYF
TGTGCCAGCAGCTCGACAGGGGCCGAGCAGTACTTC
>once|TRBJ1-3|TRBV7-6|.
CAAGGRNTIYF
TGTGCAGCAGGCGGTCGAAACACCATATATTTT
>.|TRBJ1-2|TRBV5-6|.
CASSSGRQYGYTF
TGTGCCAGCAGCTCGGGACGGCAATATGGCTACACCTTC
>.|TRBJ2-1|TRBV5-1|.
CASSLASDNEQFF
TGCGCCAGCAGCTTGGCCAGTGACAATGAGCAGTTCTTC
>.|TRBJ2-5|TRBV12-5|.
CASGSGTRVRETQYF
TGTGCTAGTGGTTCTGGGACCCGAGTGAGGGAGACCCAGTACTTC
>.|TRBJ2-1|TRBV29-1|TRBD2
CSVGLPRGQFF
TGCAGCGTGGGACTACCCCGCGGGCAGTTCTTC
>.|TRBJ1-2|TRBV7-2|.
CASSPPDYGYTF
TGTGCCAGCAGCCCCCCCGACTATGGCTACACCTTC
>.|TRBJ2-3|TRBV6-5|.
CASSYSHSIPDTQYF
TGTGCCAGCAGTTACTCTCACAGTATCCCAGATACGCAGTATTTT
>.|TRBJ2-7|TRBV28|.
CASMGGANSYEQYF
TGTGCCAGCATGGGGGGAGCGAACTCCTACGAGCAGTACTTC
>.|TRBJ2-3|TRBV7-6|TRBD2
CASSLSSGRNTDTQYF
TGTGCCAGCAGCTTATCTAGCGGGAGGAACACAGATACGCAGTATTTT
>.|TRBJ2-5|TRBV13|.
CASSLQPRGQETQYF
TGTGCCAGCAGCTTACAGCCCAGGGGCCAAGAGACCCAGTACTTC
>.|TRBJ2-7|TRBV6-5|.
CASRPTGIGKQYF
TGTGCCAGCAGACCCACAGGGATCGGAAAGCAGTACTTC
>.|TRBJ2-7|TRBV11-2|.
CASSLSPGTFYEQYF
TGTGCCAGCAGCTTATCCCCTGGGACTTTCTACGAGCAGTACTTC